These T cell receptor beta chains were read from a single sample in a study of CD8+ T cells in alopecia areata. Data came from immunoSEQ multiplex PCR; TCRdb stores just in-frame clones and leaves some out. The sample includes 160,000 or so clones, around 50% of them seen just once. Sequencing used CD8+ T cells sorted from blood, obtained at week 0. These receptors came from a human donor with alopecia areata. The CDR3 runs from the conserved cysteine through the conserved F or W. D genes are given only for firm matches. Clone size, where shown, is once, few, many, or a class for clones that have expanded.

j_call d_call v_call clone_size cdr3_aa cdr3_nt
TRBJ1-1 TRBD1 TRBV7-9 - CASSALGQGTEAFF TGTGCCAGCAGCGCCCTGGGACAGGGCACTGAAGCTTTCTTT
TRBJ2-7 - TRBV5-1 - CASSLAKPDEQYF TGCGCCAGCAGCTTGGCCAAGCCCGACGAGCAGTACTTC
TRBJ2-1 - TRBV7-2 - CASSPGGANEQFF TGTGCCAGCAGCCCTGGGGGGGCGAATGAGCAGTTCTTC
TRBJ2-3 TRBD1 TRBV27 few CASSLTGTTGGTQYF TGTGCCAGCAGTTTAACCGGGACAACAGGGGGCACGCAGTATTTT
TRBJ2-1 TRBD2 TRBV7-9 - CASSLIRLAGVEQFF TGTGCCAGCAGCTTAATTCGCCTAGCGGGAGTCGAGCAGTTCTTC
TRBJ2-7 TRBD1 TRBV6-5 few CASRTGSSYEQYF TGTGCCAGCCGGACAGGGAGCTCCTACGAGCAGTACTTC
TRBJ1-5 - TRBV7-9 - CASSEGDGSYQPQHF TGTGCCAGCAGCGAAGGGGACGGTTCCTATCAGCCCCAGCATTTT
TRBJ1-2 - TRBV10-3 - CAISSFAGYTF TGTGCCATCAGTAGTTTCGCTGGCTACACCTTC
TRBJ1-2 - TRBV7-2 - CASSLLRTVSF TGTGCCAGCAGCTTACTAAGGACAGTTAGCTTC
TRBJ2-7 - TRBV4-3 - CASSQARTAYEQYF TGCGCCAGCAGCCAAGCCCGGACAGCCTACGAGCAGTACTTC
TRBJ1-2 TRBD1 TRBV29-1 - CSVGGQGEHGYTF TGCAGCGTTGGCGGACAGGGGGAACATGGCTACACCTTC
TRBJ1-2 - TRBV29-1 - CSVEAYPGHLYYGYTF TGCAGCGTTGAAGCCTATCCGGGACACTTATACTATGGCTACACCTTC
TRBJ2-7 - TRBV4-3 few CASSPDMSSYEQYF TGCGCCAGCAGCCCCGACATGAGCTCCTACGAGCAGTACTTC
TRBJ1-3 TRBD1 TRBV29-1 - CSVIDRGVENTIYF TGCAGCGTTATTGACAGGGGAGTCGAAAACACCATATATTTT
TRBJ1-6 TRBD1 TRBV30 - CAWSVLVGQGVSPLHF TGTGCCTGGAGTGTACTGGTCGGACAGGGGGTTTCACCCCTCCACTTT
TRBJ1-6 TRBD1 TRBV5-1 - CASSLDGDRLNSPLHF TGCGCCAGCAGCTTGGACGGGGACAGGTTGAATTCACCCCTCCACTTT